Below, 24 T cell receptor beta chains from the same sample are listed, as sequenced in a study of technical replicates of blood from several donors. Sequencing was performed with immunoSEQ multiplex PCR; in TCRdb, only in-frame clones are kept and a portion is missing. The sample comprises some 81,000 clones, roughly nine tenths of which are singletons, and 0.25% rests with the top ten. The sequencing input was T cells isolated from PBMCs. Receptors originate from a human donor in good health.

This chain joins TRBV11-2 and TRBJ1-3; TRBD1 matches at 7 bases. Germline V gives CDR1 SGHAT, CDR2 FQNNGV. The junction had 7 bases not matched to a gene; V was cut back by 0 bases and J by 2 bases. This CDR3 spans 17 amino acids. CDR3 nucleotides: TGTGCCAGCAGCTTAGATCTTCCAGGGGGGACTGGAAACACCATATATTTT. Its protein is CASSLDLPGGTGNTIYF.

V usage is TRBV4-1 and J usage is TRBJ2-1; D possibly corresponds to TRBD1 (5 bases). V was trimmed by 1 base and J by 7 bases, leaving 14 bases between them. Germline CDR1 and CDR2: MGHRA and YSYEKL. This CDR3 spans 15 amino acids. Here the CDR3 reads CASSQGGRKGNEQFF. The CDR3 DNA follows: TGCGCCAGCAGCCAAGGGGGCAGGAAGGGGAATGAGCAGTTCTTC.

V and J are TRBV19 and TRBJ2-7, with TRBD2 matching over 13 bases. From germline, CDR1 is LNHDA and CDR2 SQIVND (reference sequence). This CDR3 spans 13 amino acids. Trimming took 5 bases from V and 9 from J; bases not matched to a gene: 4. CDR3 amino acids: CASSWGLAGPQYF. The CDR3 coding sequence is TGTGCCAGTAGTTGGGGACTAGCGGGACCGCAGTACTTC. The whole variable domain, remainder taken from reference TRBV19 and TRBJ2-7, is DGGITQSPKYLFRKEGQNVTLSCEQNLNHDAMYWYRQDPGQGLRLIYYSQIVNDFQKGDIAEGYSVSREKKESFPLTVTSAQKNPTAFYLCASSWGLAGPQYFGPGTRLTVT.

The chain carries TRBV19 and TRBJ1-2, with unresolved D. The V end lost 5 bases, the J end lost 3 bases, and 10 bases lay between the germline ends. The CDR3 spans 13 residues. Germline V gene sequence: CDR1 LNHDA, CDR2 SQIVND (reference sequence). The CDR3 nucleotides are TGTGCCAGTAGTCTGGCAGAATACTATGGCTACACCTTC. Translated, it gives CASSLAEYYGYTF.

The gene calls are TRBV19 and TRBJ2-5; the match to TRBD2 covers 8 bases. Germline values: CDR1 LNHDA, CDR2 SQIVND (reference sequence). This CDR3 contains 14 residues. After removal of 7 bases from V and 5 bases from J, the junction contained 9 bases not matched to a gene. The CDR3 nucleotides read TGTGCCAGTACTAGAGCGGGAGAGCCGGAGACCCAGTACTTC. Translating gives CASTRAGEPETQYF. The full variable domain, with the rest looked up from reference TRBV19 and TRBJ2-5, is DGGITQSPKYLFRKEGQNVTLSCEQNLNHDAMYWYRQDPGQGLRLIYYSQIVNDFQKGDIAEGYSVSREKKESFPLTVTSAQKNPTAFYLCASTRAGEPETQYFGPGTRLLVL.

This chain connects TRBV27 to TRBJ2-3; TRBD2 matches at 9 bases. Trimming cost V 11 bases and J 1 base; bases outside gene matches: 10. The CDR3 length is 15 residues. CDR1 is MNHEY, CDR2 SMNVEV, per germline (reference sequence). CDR3 sequence: CAVQPAGGRTDTQYF. The DNA for the CDR3 is TGTGCCGTCCAGCCAGCGGGGGGACGCACAGATACGCAGTATTTT.

This rearrangement joins TRBV19 to TRBJ2-3; 8 bases are a match to TRBD1. Germline trimming cut 3 bases from V and 6 bases from J; bases unmatched to any gene: 8. The CDR3 contains 15 residues. Germline V gene lookup returns CDR1 LNHDA and CDR2 SQIVND (reference sequence). CDR3 residues: CASSMDRAMKDTQYF. CDR3 bases: TGTGCCAGTAGTATGGACAGGGCGATGAAGGATACGCAGTATTTT.

The CDR3 bases are TGTGCCAGCAGCAACAGTGGTGGAGGCTACACCTTC. This translates into CASSNSGGGYTF. The chain uses TRBV7-9 and TRBJ1-2, with unresolved D. The V end lost 5 bases, the J end lost 8 bases, and 12 bases lay between the germline ends. Germline V gene data show CDR1 as SEHNR and CDR2 as FQNEAQ (reference sequence). The CDR3 extends over 12 amino acids.

The rearrangement uses TRBV11-2 and TRBJ1-1; D is perhaps TRBD1 (5 bases). The germline V and J ends were trimmed by 2 bases and 5 bases, with 18 bases remaining between them. The CDR3 consists of 16 residues. The germline V gene encodes CDR1 SGHAT and CDR2 FQNNGV. The CDR3 spells CASSLHSQPGRTEAFF. The CDR3 DNA reads as TGTGCCAGCAGCTTACATTCCCAGCCAGGGCGTACTGAAGCTTTCTTT.

The chain recombines TRBV5-1 with TRBJ2-1, with a possible D match to TRBD1 (6 bases). CDR1 and CDR2 from the germline V gene are SGHRS and YFSETQ. This CDR3 has 14 amino acids. Trimming took off 5 bases at V and 5 bases at J, with 14 bases between the two ends. Written as DNA, the CDR3 is TGCGCCAGCAGTTACACAGGGCGGCACAATGAGCAGTTCTTC. Translating gives CASSYTGRHNEQFF.

The chain joins TRBV20-1 to TRBJ2-1; a possible D gene is TRBD2 (6 bases). Trimming shortened V by 5 bases and J by 13 bases, and 9 bases separated the two germline ends. This CDR3 is built from 9 residues. In germline, CDR1 is DFQATT, CDR2 SNEGSKA (reference sequence). The CDR3: CSAVSGQFF. The CDR3 DNA is TGCAGTGCTGTTAGCGGCCAGTTCTTC.

CDR3: CASSFGTSGVGDEQFF. The CDR3 DNA is TGCGCCAGCAGCTTCGGGACTAGCGGGGTCGGGGATGAGCAGTTCTTC. The chain uses TRBV5-1 and TRBJ2-1, with TRBD2 matching over 13 bases. The CDR3 is made up of 16 amino acids. After removal of 2 bases from V and 8 bases from J, the junction contained 7 bases not matched to a gene. Germline V lookup: CDR1 SGHRS, CDR2 YFSETQ.

This clone has only a few counts. This rearrangement joins TRBV7-3 to TRBJ1-1; D gene uncertain. The germline V and J ends were trimmed by 4 bases and 1 base, with 7 bases remaining between them. Germline V lookup: CDR1 SGHTA, CDR2 FQGTGA. The CDR3 is 13 residues long. Here the CDR3 reads CASSSQPNTEAFF. As DNA, the CDR3 is TGTGCCAGCAGCTCACAGCCGAACACTGAAGCTTTCTTT.

V usage is TRBV28 and J usage is TRBJ2-7; 8 bases are a match to TRBD2. V lost 6 bases, J lost 3 bases, and 7 bases stayed unmatched. Germline values: CDR1 MDHEN, CDR2 SYDVKM. The CDR3 length is 14 residues. The chain's CDR3 is CASSPTSGNYEQYF. CDR3 nucleotides: TGTGCCAGCAGCCCTACTAGCGGAAACTACGAGCAGTACTTC.

This clone was observed a single time. The rearrangement uses TRBV7-9 and TRBJ1-2; D is perhaps TRBD1 (5 bases). The germline gives CDR1 SEHNR, CDR2 FQNEAQ (reference sequence). The CDR3 runs to 12 residues. V lost 0 bases and J 10 bases, leaving 9 bases between the germline ends. The CDR3, as DNA: TGTGCCAGCAGCTTAGCGCAGGGTCACTACACCTTC. It translates to CASSLAQGHYTF.

The genes are TRBV2 and TRBJ1-5; TRBD1 matches at 7 bases. Trimming took 2 bases from V and 6 from J; bases not matched to a gene: 1. Germline V gene data show CDR1 as SNHLY and CDR2 as FYNNEI. This CDR3 comprises 13 residues. For the CDR3, the DNA is TGTGCCAGCAGTGAACAGGGGGGTCAGCCCCAGCATTTT. Encoded protein: CASSEQGGQPQHF.

V gene TRBV5-1 combines with J gene TRBJ2-5; 13 nucleotides line up with TRBD2. Germline loops: CDR1 SGHRS, CDR2 YFSETQ. The CDR3 covers 15 residues. Germline trimming cut 4 bases from V and 9 bases from J; bases unmatched to any gene: 9. The CDR3 nucleotides are TGCGCCAGCAGCATAGGACTAGCGGGAGAGTCGTCCCAGTACTTC. This translates into CASSIGLAGESSQYF.

The rearrangement joins TRBV4-1 to TRBJ1-1, with 7 bases fitting TRBD1. The junction had 10 bases not matched to a gene; V was cut back by 2 bases and J by 4 bases. The CDR3 sequence is 16 residues long. Per the germline V gene, CDR1 is MGHRA and CDR2 is YSYEKL. The CDR3 region has the DNA TGCGCCAGCAGCCAATATCAGGGGGTTTGGGGCACTGAAGCTTTCTTT. This sequence encodes CASSQYQGVWGTEAFF.

J is TRBJ2-2 and V is TRBV6-5; D not resolved. Per germline, CDR1 MNHEY and CDR2 SVGAGI. The V end lost 3 bases, the J end lost 3 bases, and 14 bases lay between the germline ends. This CDR3 contains 16 residues. CDR3: CASSYGLLQDTGELFF. CDR3 nucleotides: TGTGCCAGCAGTTATGGTCTGCTGCAGGACACCGGGGAGCTGTTTTTT.

The rearrangement uses TRBV12-2 and TRBJ1-5; no check of the table's D call, TRBD1, against the DNA was made. TRBV12-2 is tagged as a pseudogene. CDR3 size: 16 residues. CDR3 nucleotides: TGTGCAAGTCGCCTAGTGCCGGGACAGGGATATCAGCCCCAGCATTTT. As protein: CASRLVPGQGYQPQHF.

The chain carries TRBV6-5 and TRBJ2-1; D is ambiguous. Germline V gives CDR1 MNHEY, CDR2 SVGAGI. This CDR3 contains 11 residues. Trimming took 2 bases from V and 8 from J, leaving 4 bases between them. The CDR3 loop reads CASSYRDEQFF. CDR3 DNA: TGTGCCAGCAGTTACCGAGATGAGCAGTTCTTC.

This clone has only one observation. The CDR3 nucleotides read TGTGCCAGCAGTGAACAATTAGCGGGAGTTCAAAATACGCAGTATTTT. Translation: CASSEQLAGVQNTQYF. This sequence joins TRBV25-1 and TRBJ2-3, with 9 bases matching TRBD2. CDR1 and CDR2 (germline): MGHDK, SYGVNS. This CDR3 spans 16 amino acids. J lost 7 bases, V lost 2 bases, and 10 bases had no gene match.

The rearrangement links TRBV7-6 to TRBJ1-1; TRBD1 matches at 7 bases. The CDR3 sequence is 14 residues long. V was pared by 5 bases and J by 5 bases, with 8 bases of the junction left unmatched. Germline assignment: CDR1 SGHVS and CDR2 FNYEAQ. CDR3 DNA: TGTGCCAGCAGCCCCGACAGGGCTGGAACTGAAGCTTTCTTT. Amino acid sequence: CASSPDRAGTEAFF.

The V gene is TRBV6-5, the J gene TRBJ2-7; D may be TRBD1 (7 bases). CDR3 length equals 14 residues. Germline values: CDR1 MNHEY, CDR2 SVGAGI. V was cut by 5 bases and J by 6 bases, with 17 bases left in between. This chain's CDR3 is CASSQGGKGAEQYF. The CDR3 DNA reads TGTGCCAGCAGTCAAGGGGGGAAGGGGGCCGAGCAGTACTTC.